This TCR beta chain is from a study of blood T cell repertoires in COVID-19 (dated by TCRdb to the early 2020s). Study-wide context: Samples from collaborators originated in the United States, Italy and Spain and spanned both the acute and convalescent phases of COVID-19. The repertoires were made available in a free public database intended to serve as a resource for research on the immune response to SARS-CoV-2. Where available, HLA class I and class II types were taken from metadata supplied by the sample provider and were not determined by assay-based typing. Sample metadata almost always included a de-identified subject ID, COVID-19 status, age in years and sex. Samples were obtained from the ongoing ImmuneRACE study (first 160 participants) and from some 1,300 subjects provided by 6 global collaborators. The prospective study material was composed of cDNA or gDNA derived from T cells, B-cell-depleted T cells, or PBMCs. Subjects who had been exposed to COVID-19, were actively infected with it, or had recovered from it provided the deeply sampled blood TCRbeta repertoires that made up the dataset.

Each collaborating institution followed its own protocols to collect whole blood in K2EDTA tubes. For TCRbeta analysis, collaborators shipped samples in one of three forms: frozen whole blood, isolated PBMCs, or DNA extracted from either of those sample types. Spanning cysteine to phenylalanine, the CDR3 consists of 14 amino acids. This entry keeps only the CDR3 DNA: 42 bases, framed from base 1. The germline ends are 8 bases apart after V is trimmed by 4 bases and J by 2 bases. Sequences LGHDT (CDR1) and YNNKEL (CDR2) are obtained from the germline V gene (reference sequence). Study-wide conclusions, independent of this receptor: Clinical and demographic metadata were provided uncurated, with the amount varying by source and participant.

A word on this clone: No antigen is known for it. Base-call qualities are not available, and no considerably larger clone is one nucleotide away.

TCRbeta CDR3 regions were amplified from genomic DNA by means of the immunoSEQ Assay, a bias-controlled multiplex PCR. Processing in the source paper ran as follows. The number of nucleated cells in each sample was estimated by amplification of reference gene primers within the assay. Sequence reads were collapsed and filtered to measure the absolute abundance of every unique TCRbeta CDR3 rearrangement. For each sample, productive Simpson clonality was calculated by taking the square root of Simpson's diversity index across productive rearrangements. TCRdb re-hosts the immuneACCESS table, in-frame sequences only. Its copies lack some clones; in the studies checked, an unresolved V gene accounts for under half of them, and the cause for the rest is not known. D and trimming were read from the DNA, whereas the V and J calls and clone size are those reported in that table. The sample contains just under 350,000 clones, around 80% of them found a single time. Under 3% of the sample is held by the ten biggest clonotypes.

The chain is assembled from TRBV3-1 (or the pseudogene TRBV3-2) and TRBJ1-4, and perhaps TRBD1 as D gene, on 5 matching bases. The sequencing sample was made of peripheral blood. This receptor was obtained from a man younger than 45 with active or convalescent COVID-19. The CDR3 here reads CASSLGTTNEKLFF. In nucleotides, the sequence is TGTGCCAGCAGCCTCGGGACTACTAATGAAAAACTGTTTTTT.